Shown below are 21 T cell receptor beta chains from a single sample sequenced in a study of blood T cell repertoires in COVID-19. Only in-frame clones appear in the TCRdb table, and some are missing; sequencing was by immunoSEQ multiplex PCR. The table includes over 200,000 clones, roughly 88% detected once. The sample consisted of peripheral blood. The receptors originated from a human donor in a cohort sampled during active COVID-19.

The V call is TRBV6-2 or TRBV6-3, the J call TRBJ1-1; D is unresolved. Germline CDR1 reads MNHEY; CDR2 reads SVGEGT. This CDR3 comprises 14 residues. V lost 3 bases and J 10 bases, leaving 18 bases between the germline ends. CDR3 residues: CASSYDSGATGAFF. CDR3 nucleotides: TGTGCCAGCAGTTATGATTCCGGAGCCACGGGAGCTTTCTTT.

This clone was recorded a few times. The CDR3 coding sequence is TGTGCCAGCTCACCCGGGACAGGGCGGCCGAACACTGAAGCTTTCTTT. It yields the protein CASSPGTGRPNTEAFF. V and J are TRBV18 and TRBJ1-1; 9 nucleotides line up with TRBD1. Trimming at V came to 3 bases and at J to 1 base, leaving 6 bases not matched to a gene. CDR3 length: 16 residues. CDR1 and CDR2 (germline): KGHSH, LQKENI.

V usage is TRBV19 and J usage is TRBJ2-7; the match to TRBD2 covers 9 bases. CDR1 and CDR2 (germline): LNHDA, SQIVND (reference sequence). Trimming at V came to 6 bases and at J to 5 bases, leaving 11 bases not matched to a gene. This CDR3 has 15 residues. The CDR3: CASRRAGGPRDEQYF. The CDR3 DNA is TGTGCCAGTAGGAGGGCGGGAGGGCCTCGAGACGAGCAGTACTTC.

The chain joins TRBV5-1 to TRBJ1-4; D is uncertain. The CDR3 spans 13 residues. The V end lost 2 bases, the J end lost 8 bases, and 10 bases lay between the germline ends. In germline, CDR1 is SGHRS, CDR2 YFSETQ. The CDR3 is CASSLGDIEKLFF. CDR3 nucleotide sequence: TGCGCCAGCAGCTTAGGCGACATAGAAAAACTGTTTTTT.

The rearrangement joins TRBV9 to TRBJ2-1; 7 bases fit TRBD2. V dropped 3 bases and J dropped 3; count of bases not matched to a gene: 0. Germline values: CDR1 SGDLS, CDR2 YYNGEE. The CDR3 loop spans 13 amino acids. This CDR3 is CASSAGGYNEQFF. Here the CDR3 DNA reads TGTGCCAGCAGCGCGGGGGGCTACAATGAGCAGTTCTTC.

V usage is TRBV5-8 and J usage is TRBJ2-1, with a tentative D call TRBD1 (5 bases). Germline assignment: CDR1 SGHTS and CDR2 YDEGEE. The CDR3 extends over 16 amino acids. The V gene lost 3 bases and the J gene lost 8 bases, with 21 bases spanning the gap. CDR3 in DNA: TGTGCCAGCAGCTCCACAGGACCTATTCTGCGGCATGAGCAGTTCTTC. Translated: CASSSTGPILRHEQFF.

J is TRBJ2-7 and V is TRBV10-3; 9 nucleotides match TRBD1. This CDR3 comprises 15 residues. V lost 3 bases, J lost 6 bases, and 9 bases stayed unmatched. From germline, CDR1 is ENHRY and CDR2 SYGVKD. The CDR3 nucleotides are TGTGCCATCAGTGAATCACAGGGGGCGGACAGCGAGCAGTACTTC. Protein sequence: CAISESQGADSEQYF.

This clone has just one count. The rearrangement joins TRBV27 to TRBJ2-5; 8 nucleotides align to TRBD1. J lost 1 base, V lost 1 base, and 14 bases had no gene match. The CDR3 length is 19 residues. In germline, CDR1 is MNHEY, CDR2 SMNVEV (reference sequence). The CDR3 loop is CASSLFSQGANIIQETQYF. CDR3 nucleotides: TGTGCCAGCAGTTTATTCTCCCAGGGGGCCAATATCATCCAAGAGACCCAGTACTTC.

The chain has TRBV29-1 and TRBJ2-5; D is unresolved. From germline, CDR1 is SQVTM and CDR2 ANQGSEA. With 4 bases removed from V and 2 bases from J, the gap between germline ends came to 14 bases. The CDR3 length is 14 residues. The CDR3 nucleotides read TGCAGCGTTGTAGGTGTGGCAGCGCAAGAGACCCAGTACTTC. Translation: CSVVGVAAQETQYF.

This chain joins TRBV7-8 and TRBJ2-7; the match to TRBD2 covers 7 bases. Germline CDR1 SGHVS, CDR2 FQNEAQ. With V trimmed by 0 bases and J by 6 bases, 8 bases remained unmatched. This CDR3 spans 15 amino acids. CDR3 region: CASSLAAREGSEQYF. The CDR3 DNA sequence: TGTGCCAGCAGCTTAGCCGCCAGGGAGGGGAGCGAGCAGTACTTC.

This clone showed up just once. The chain combines TRBV6-4 with TRBJ2-7, with TRBD2 matching 12 bases. CDR1 is MRHNA, CDR2 SNTAGT, per germline. CDR3 length: 15 amino acids. V dropped 4 bases and J dropped 4; count of bases not matched to a gene: 5. CDR3 sequence: CASSVLAGGPYEQYF. Here the CDR3 DNA reads TGTGCCAGCAGTGTACTAGCGGGAGGACCGTACGAGCAGTACTTC.

The chain uses TRBV15 and TRBJ1-2; the D gene is possibly TRBD1 (5 bases). This CDR3 is built from 15 residues. From germline, CDR1 is LNHNV and CDR2 YYDKDF (reference sequence). Trimming took off 5 bases at V and 3 bases at J, with 16 bases between the two ends. The CDR3 DNA sequence: TGTGCCACCAGCCCCCGGATTGTAGGGGACTATGGCTACACCTTC. It is translated as CATSPRIVGDYGYTF.

The chain uses TRBV28 and TRBJ1-1; 7 nucleotides line up with TRBD1. Trimming took 7 bases from V and 3 from J; bases not matched to a gene: 8. The germline CDR1 and CDR2 sequences are MDHEN and SYDVKM. CDR3 size: 14 residues. The CDR3 DNA is TGTGCCAGCAACAGACCGGACAGGCACACTGAAGCTTTCTTT. Its protein is CASNRPDRHTEAFF. Variable domain in full (rest from reference TRBV28 and TRBJ1-1): DVKVTQSSRYLVKRTGEKVFLECVQDMDHENMFWYRQDPGLGLRLIYFSYDVKMKEKGDIPEGYSVSREKKERFSLILESASTNQTSMYLCASNRPDRHTEAFFGQGTRLTVV.

This chain links TRBV11-3 with TRBJ2-5; D is uncertain. Per germline, CDR1 SGHNT and CDR2 YENEEA. V was shortened by 2 bases and J by 3 bases, with 7 bases between the two germline ends. The CDR3 length is 13 residues. The DNA of the CDR3 is TGTGCCAGCAGCTTAAACAGTAAAGAGACCCAGTACTTC. The encoded protein is CASSLNSKETQYF.

The rearrangement joins TRBV5-1 to TRBJ2-5, with D tentatively TRBD2 (6 bases). There are 14 residues in the CDR3. Germline CDR1 is SGHRS and CDR2 is YFSETQ. V lost 4 bases, J lost 3 bases, and 13 bases lay in between. The CDR3, as DNA: TGCGCCAGCAGCGGCATGGGCGGGGAAGAGACCCAGTACTTC. Amino acids: CASSGMGGEETQYF.

V gene TRBV4-2 combines with J gene TRBJ2-7; D ambiguous. In germline, CDR1 is LGHNA, CDR2 YNFKEQ. The CDR3 runs to 15 residues. V lost 0 bases, J lost 2 bases, and 11 bases lay in between. The CDR3 nucleotides read TGTGCCAGCAGCCAAGACCCCTCGAGCCCCTACGAGCAGTACTTC. It translates to CASSQDPSSPYEQYF.

The V and J genes are TRBV6-1 and TRBJ2-3; 7 bases fit TRBD2. V was clipped by 0 bases and J by 1 base; unmatched bases: 4. This CDR3 is built from 16 residues. CDR1 MNHNS and CDR2 SASEGT come from the germline V gene. This chain's CDR3 is CASSEALAGGTDTQYF. As DNA, the CDR3 is TGTGCCAGCAGTGAAGCTCTTGCGGGGGGCACAGATACGCAGTATTTT.

The CDR3 spells CASSLGSGMDYGYTF. In DNA, the CDR3 is TGTGCCAGCAGCTTAGGGTCAGGGATGGACTATGGCTACACCTTC. The rearrangement uses TRBV7-2 and TRBJ1-2; perhaps TRBD1 as D (5 bases). This CDR3 is built from 15 residues. With 1 base removed from V and 3 bases from J, the gap between germline ends came to 12 bases. Germline loops: CDR1 SGHTA, CDR2 FQGNSA.

This clone has a single count. The rearrangement uses TRBV6-5 and TRBJ1-2; TRBD1 is a possible D gene (5 bases). Per the germline V gene, CDR1 is MNHEY and CDR2 is SVGAGI. V was clipped by 6 bases and J by 4 bases, with 12 bases between them. The CDR3 runs 13 residues. The CDR3 here is CASSYQGGYGYTF. The CDR3 DNA reads TGTGCCAGCAGCTACCAGGGTGGCTATGGCTACACCTTC.

To note about this clone: Different DNA sequences within this sample yield the same CDR3. The rearrangement joins TRBV19 to TRBJ1-2; TRBD1 aligns across 10 bases. The CDR3 extends over 15 amino acids. From germline, CDR1 is LNHDA and CDR2 SQIVND (reference sequence). The V and J ends lost 1 base and 4 bases, in that order; junction bases with no gene match: 3. The CDR3 nucleotides are TGTGCCAGTAGTATAGGACAGGGGGCCGGCTATGGCTACACCTTC. This codes for CASSIGQGAGYGYTF. The full variable domain, in which reference TRBV19 and TRBJ1-2 provide the parts outside the CDR3, is DGGITQSPKYLFRKEGQNVTLSCEQNLNHDAMYWYRQDPGQGLRLIYYSQIVNDFQKGDIAEGYSVSREKKESFPLTVTSAQKNPTAFYLCASSIGQGAGYGYTFGSGTRLTVV.

CDR3 in DNA: TGTGCCAGTAAACCAGCGGGGGGATTAGACGAGCAGTACTTC. Translation: CASKPAGGLDEQYF. The J gene is TRBJ2-7, the V gene TRBV19; TRBD2 agrees at 9 bases. There are 14 residues in the CDR3. The germline CDR1 and CDR2 sequences are LNHDA and SQIVND (reference sequence). V trimming: 7 bases; J trimming: 5 bases; junction bases outside the gene matches: 9. Supplemented by reference TRBV19 and TRBJ2-7, the full variable domain reads DGGITQSPKYLFRKEGQNVTLSCEQNLNHDAMYWYRQDPGQGLRLIYYSQIVNDFQKGDIAEGYSVSREKKESFPLTVTSAQKNPTAFYLCASKPAGGLDEQYFGPGTRLTVT.